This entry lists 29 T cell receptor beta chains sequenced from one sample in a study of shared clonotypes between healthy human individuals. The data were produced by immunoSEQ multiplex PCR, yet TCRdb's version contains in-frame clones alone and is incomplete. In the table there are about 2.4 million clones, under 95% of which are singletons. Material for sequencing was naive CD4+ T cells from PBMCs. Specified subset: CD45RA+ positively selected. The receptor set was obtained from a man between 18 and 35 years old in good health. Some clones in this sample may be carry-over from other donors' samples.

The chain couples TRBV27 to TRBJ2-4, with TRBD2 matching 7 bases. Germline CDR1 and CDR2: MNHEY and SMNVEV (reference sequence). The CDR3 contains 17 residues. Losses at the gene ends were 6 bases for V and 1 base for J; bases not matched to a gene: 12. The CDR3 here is CASSSGRAAWAKNIQYF. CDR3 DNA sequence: TGTGCCAGCAGCAGTGGGAGGGCCGCTTGGGCCAAAAACATTCAGTACTTC.

The CDR3 here is CASSQERRRTSGSHDSYNEQFF. CDR3 in DNA: TGCGCCAGCAGCCAAGAGAGGCGGAGGACTAGCGGGTCTCATGACTCCTACAATGAGCAGTTCTTC. The chain combines TRBV4-1 with TRBJ2-1; 11 bases are a match to TRBD2. The CDR3 length is 22 residues. V trimming: 0 bases; J trimming: 0 bases; junction bases outside the gene matches: 16. CDR1 and CDR2 (germline): MGHRA, YSYEKL.

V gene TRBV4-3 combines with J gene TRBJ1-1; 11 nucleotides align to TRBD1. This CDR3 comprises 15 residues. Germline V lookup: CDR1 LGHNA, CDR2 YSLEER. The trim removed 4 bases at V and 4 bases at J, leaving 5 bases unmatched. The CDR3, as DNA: TGCGCCAGCAGCCTACACGGACAGGGGGCCACTGAAGCTTTCTTT. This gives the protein CASSLHGQGATEAFF.

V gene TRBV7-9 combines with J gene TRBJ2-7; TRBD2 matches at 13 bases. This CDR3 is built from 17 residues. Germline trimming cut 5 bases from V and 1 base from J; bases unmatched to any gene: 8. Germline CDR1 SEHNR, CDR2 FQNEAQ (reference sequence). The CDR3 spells CASSRGRGLAGSYEQYF. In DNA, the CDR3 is TGTGCCAGCAGCCGGGGGCGGGGACTAGCGGGATCCTACGAGCAGTACTTC.

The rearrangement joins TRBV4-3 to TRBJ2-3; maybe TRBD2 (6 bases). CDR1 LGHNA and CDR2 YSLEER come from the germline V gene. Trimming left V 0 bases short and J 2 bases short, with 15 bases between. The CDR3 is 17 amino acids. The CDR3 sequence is CASSQDHWAGITDTQYF. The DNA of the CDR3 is TGCGCCAGCAGCCAAGATCATTGGGCGGGAATCACAGATACGCAGTATTTT.

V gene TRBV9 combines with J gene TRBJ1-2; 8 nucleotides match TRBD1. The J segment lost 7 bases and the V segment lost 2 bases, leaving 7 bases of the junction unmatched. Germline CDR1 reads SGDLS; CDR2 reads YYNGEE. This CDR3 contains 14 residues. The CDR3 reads CASSVSGGVGGYTF. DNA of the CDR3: TGTGCCAGCAGCGTTTCAGGGGGCGTCGGTGGCTACACCTTC.

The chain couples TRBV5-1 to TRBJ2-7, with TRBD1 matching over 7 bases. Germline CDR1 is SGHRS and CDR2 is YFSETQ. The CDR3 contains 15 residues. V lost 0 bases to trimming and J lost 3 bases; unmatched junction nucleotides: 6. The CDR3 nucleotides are TGCGCCAGCAGCTTGGGTACAGGGGATCACTACGAGCAGTACTTC. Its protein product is CASSLGTGDHYEQYF.

The CDR3, as DNA: TGTGCCAGCATCCTTGGACAGGGGACAGATACGCAGTATTTT. As protein: CASILGQGTDTQYF. The V and J genes are TRBV7-2 and TRBJ2-3; TRBD1 matches 9 bases. The V gene end was trimmed by 7 bases and the J gene end by 3 bases; junction bases not matched to a gene: 5. This CDR3 contains 14 residues. CDR1 and CDR2 from the germline V gene are SGHTA and FQGNSA.

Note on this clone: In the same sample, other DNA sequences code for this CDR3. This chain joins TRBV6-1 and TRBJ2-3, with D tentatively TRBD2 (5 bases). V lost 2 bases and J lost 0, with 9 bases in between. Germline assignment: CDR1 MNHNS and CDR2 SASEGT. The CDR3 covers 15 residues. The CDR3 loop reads CASSERAGSTDTQYF. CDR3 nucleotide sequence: TGTGCCAGCAGTGAACGGGCGGGTAGCACAGATACGCAGTATTTT.

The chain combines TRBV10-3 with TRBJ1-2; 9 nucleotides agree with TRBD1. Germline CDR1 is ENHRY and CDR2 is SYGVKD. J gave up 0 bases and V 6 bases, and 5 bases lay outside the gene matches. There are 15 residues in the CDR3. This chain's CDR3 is CAISAGQGPNYGYTF. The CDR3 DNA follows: TGTGCCATCAGCGCGGGACAGGGCCCTAACTATGGCTACACCTTC.

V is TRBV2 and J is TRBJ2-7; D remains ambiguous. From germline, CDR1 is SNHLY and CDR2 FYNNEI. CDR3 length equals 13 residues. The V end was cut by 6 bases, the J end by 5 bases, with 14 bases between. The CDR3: CASRSGEVDEQYF. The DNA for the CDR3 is TGTGCCAGCAGATCAGGAGAAGTGGACGAGCAGTACTTC.

The CDR3 nucleotides are TGTGCCAGCAGGCAGGGGCCCTCCTACGAGCAGTACTTC. It yields the protein CASRQGPSYEQYF. The V gene is TRBV2, the J gene TRBJ2-7; tentatively, D is TRBD1 (6 bases). Germline V gene data show CDR1 as SNHLY and CDR2 as FYNNEI. The CDR3 length is 13 residues. V was cut by 6 bases and J by 0 bases, with 9 bases left in between.

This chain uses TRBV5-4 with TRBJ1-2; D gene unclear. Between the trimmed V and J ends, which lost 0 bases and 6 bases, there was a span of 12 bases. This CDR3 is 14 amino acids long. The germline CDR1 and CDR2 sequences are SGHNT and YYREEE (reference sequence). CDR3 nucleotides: TGTGCCAGCAGCTTGGCCCTTGGAGAGGATGGCTACACCTTC. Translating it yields CASSLALGEDGYTF.

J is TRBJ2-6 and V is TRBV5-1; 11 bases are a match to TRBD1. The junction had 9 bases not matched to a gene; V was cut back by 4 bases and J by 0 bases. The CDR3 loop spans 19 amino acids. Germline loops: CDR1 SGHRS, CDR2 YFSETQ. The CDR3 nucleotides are TGCGCCAGCAGCGGGACCCCGGGACAGGGGGTCTCTGGGGCCAACGTCCTGACTTTC. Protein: CASSGTPGQGVSGANVLTF. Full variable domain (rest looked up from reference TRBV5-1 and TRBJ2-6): KAGVTQTPRYLIKTRGQQVTLSCSPISGHRSVSWYQQTPGQGLQFLFEYFSETQRNKGNFPGRFSGRQFSNSRSEMNVSTLELGDSALYLCASSGTPGQGVSGANVLTFGAGSRLTVL.

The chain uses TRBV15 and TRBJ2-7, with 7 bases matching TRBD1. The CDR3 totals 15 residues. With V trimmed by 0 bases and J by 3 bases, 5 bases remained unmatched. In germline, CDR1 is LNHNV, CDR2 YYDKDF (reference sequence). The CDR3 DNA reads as TGTGCCACCAGCAGAGATTATAGGGACAGCTACGAGCAGTACTTC. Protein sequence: CATSRDYRDSYEQYF.

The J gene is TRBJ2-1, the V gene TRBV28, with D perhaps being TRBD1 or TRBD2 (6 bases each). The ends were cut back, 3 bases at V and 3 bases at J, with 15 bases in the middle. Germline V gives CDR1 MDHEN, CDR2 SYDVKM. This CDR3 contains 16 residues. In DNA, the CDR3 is TGTGCCAGCAGTTTTCCGGGGGCAGAACACTACAATGAGCAGTTCTTC. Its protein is CASSFPGAEHYNEQFF.

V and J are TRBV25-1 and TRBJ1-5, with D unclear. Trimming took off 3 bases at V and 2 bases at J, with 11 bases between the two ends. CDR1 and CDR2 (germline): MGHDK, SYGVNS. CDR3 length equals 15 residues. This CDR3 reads CASSDPGTGNQPQHF. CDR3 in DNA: TGTGCCAGCAGTGACCCCGGCACAGGCAATCAGCCCCAGCATTTT.

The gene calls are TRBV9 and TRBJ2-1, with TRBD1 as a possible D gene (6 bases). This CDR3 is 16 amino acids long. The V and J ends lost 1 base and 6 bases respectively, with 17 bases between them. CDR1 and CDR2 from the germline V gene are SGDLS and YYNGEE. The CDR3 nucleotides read TGTGCCAGCAGCGTACGCAGGGGCGCGGATGGCAATGAGCAGTTCTTC. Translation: CASSVRRGADGNEQFF.

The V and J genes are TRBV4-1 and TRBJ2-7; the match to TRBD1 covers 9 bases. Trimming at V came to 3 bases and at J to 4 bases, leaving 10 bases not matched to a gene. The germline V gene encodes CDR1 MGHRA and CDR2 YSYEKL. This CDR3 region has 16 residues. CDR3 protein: CASSQRFGTGPYEQYF. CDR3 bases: TGCGCCAGCAGCCAGCGGTTCGGGACAGGGCCATACGAGCAGTACTTC.

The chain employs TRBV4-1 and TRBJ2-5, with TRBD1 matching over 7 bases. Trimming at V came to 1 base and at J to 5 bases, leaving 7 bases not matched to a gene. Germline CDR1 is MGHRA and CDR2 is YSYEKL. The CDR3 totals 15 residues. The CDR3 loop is CASSQGGGLGETQYF. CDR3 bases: TGCGCCAGCAGCCAAGGAGGGGGCTTGGGCGAGACCCAGTACTTC.

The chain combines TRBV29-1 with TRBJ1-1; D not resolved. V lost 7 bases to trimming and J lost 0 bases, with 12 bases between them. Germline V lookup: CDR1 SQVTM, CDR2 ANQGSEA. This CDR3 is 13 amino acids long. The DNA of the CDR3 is TGCAGCGCCTCTCCGCTCTTGAACACTGAAGCTTTCTTT. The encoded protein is CSASPLLNTEAFF.

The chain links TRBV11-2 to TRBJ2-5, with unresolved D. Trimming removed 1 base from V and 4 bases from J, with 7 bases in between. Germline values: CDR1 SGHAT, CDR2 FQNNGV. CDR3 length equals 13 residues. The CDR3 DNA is TGTGCCAGCAGCTTAGCGTGGGCAGAGACCCAGTACTTC. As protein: CASSLAWAETQYF.

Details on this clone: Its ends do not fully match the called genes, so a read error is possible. CDR3 in amino acids: CASSLDGRASRMAAF. The DNA for the CDR3 is TGCGCCAGCAGCTTGGACGGTCGGGCTTCCCGGATGGCGGCCTTC. The V gene is TRBV5-1, the J gene TRBJ1-2; the D is unclear. Per germline, CDR1 SGHRS and CDR2 YFSETQ. This CDR3 spans 15 amino acids.

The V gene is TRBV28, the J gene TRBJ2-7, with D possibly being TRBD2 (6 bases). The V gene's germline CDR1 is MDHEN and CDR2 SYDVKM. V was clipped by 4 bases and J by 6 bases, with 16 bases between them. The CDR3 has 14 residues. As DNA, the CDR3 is TGTGCCAGCAGTTCACCCGGGGGACCCCTCGAGCAGTACTTC. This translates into CASSSPGGPLEQYF.

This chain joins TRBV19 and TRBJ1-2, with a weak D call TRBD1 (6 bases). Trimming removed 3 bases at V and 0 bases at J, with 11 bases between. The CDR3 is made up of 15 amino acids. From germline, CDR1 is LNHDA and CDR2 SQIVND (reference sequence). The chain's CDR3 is CASSMGAASNYGYTF. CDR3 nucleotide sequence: TGTGCCAGTAGTATGGGGGCAGCATCTAACTATGGCTACACCTTC.

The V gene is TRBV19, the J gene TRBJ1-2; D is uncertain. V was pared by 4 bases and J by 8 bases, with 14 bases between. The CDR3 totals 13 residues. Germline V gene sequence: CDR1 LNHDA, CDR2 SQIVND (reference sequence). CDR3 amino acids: CASSNRIGQGYTF. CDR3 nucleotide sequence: TGTGCCAGTAGTAATAGGATCGGTCAGGGCTACACCTTC. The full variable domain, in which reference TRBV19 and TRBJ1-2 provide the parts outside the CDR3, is DGGITQSPKYLFRKEGQNVTLSCEQNLNHDAMYWYRQDPGQGLRLIYYSQIVNDFQKGDIAEGYSVSREKKESFPLTVTSAQKNPTAFYLCASSNRIGQGYTFGSGTRLTVV.

As DNA, the CDR3 is TGTGCCAGTCAGAGCTCTGGAAACACCATATATTTT. The encoded protein is CASQSSGNTIYF. The V and J genes are TRBV25-1 and TRBJ1-3; no firm D call. The CDR3 has 12 residues. The V gene lost 9 bases and the J gene lost 0 bases, with 6 bases spanning the gap. From germline, CDR1 is MGHDK and CDR2 SYGVNS.

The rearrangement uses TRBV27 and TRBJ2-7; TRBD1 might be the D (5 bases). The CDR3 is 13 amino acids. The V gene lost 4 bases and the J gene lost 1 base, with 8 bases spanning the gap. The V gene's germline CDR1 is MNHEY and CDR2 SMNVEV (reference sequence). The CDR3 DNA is TGTGCCAGCAGTTACCAGGGTTCCTACGAGCAGTACTTC. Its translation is CASSYQGSYEQYF.

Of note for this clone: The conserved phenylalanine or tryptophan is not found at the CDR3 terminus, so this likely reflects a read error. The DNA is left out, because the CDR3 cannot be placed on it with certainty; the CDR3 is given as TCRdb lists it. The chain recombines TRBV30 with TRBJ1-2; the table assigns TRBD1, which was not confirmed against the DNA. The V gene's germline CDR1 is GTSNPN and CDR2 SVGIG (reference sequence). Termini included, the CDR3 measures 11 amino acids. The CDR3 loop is CAGVTGTRFVV.